This T cell receptor beta chain was captured in a study of T cell clonotyping in hematopoietic cell transplantation. Notes on the study in general: Recipient TCR diversity dropped after transplant; expanded clonotypes rose from day 30 to 180. Graft donor and pretransplant recipient Inverse Simpson Index values predicted broader posttransplant TCR diversity.

Comments on this clone: Its cognate antigen is unknown.

Germline CDR1 SNHLY, CDR2 FYNNEI. The CDR3 covers 14 residues. V shed 7 bases and J 11 bases; nucleotides not matched to a gene: 14. Sequencing was performed with immunoSEQ multiplex PCR; in TCRdb, only in-frame clones are kept and a portion is missing. The table shows 9,000 to 13,000 clones, with roughly 87% occurring only once. Blood collection times were about day -28 and days 30, 100, 180 posttransplant. Sequencing was performed on PBMCs, taken 100 days after allogeneic stem cell transplant. The genes are TRBV2 and TRBJ2-5; 9 bases line up with TRBD2. The TCR was taken from a female patient between 60 and 69 years old who had an allogeneic stem cell transplant from an unrelated donor, so the T cells may come from the graft donor. Some clones in this sample may be carry-over from other donors' samples. CDR3 sequence: CASTQMVTSGRQYF. The CDR3 nucleotides are TGTGCCAGCACCCAAATGGTGACTAGCGGTCGACAGTACTTC.